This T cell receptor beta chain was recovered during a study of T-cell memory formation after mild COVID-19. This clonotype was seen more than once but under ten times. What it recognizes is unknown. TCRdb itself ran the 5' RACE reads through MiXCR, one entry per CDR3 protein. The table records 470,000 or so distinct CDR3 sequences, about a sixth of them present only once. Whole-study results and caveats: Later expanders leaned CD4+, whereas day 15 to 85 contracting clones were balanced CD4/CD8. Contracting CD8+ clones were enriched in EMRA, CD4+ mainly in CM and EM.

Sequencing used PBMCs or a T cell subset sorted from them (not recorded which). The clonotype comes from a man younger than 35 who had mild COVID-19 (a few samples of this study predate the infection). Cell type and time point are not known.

In nucleotides, the CDR3 is TGCAGTGCTAGAGATAGCCGTCCGGAACTAGCAGTCACAGATACGCAGTATTTT. Protein: CSARDSRPELAVTDTQYF. This chain links TRBV20-1 with TRBJ2-3; TRBD2 might be the D (6 bases). The CDR3 runs to 18 residues. Germline values: CDR1 DFQATT, CDR2 SNEGSKA (reference sequence). V lost 0 bases, J lost 2 bases, and 21 bases lay in between.